This T cell receptor (beta chain) was recovered during a study of Graves' ophthalmopathy and Graves' hyperthyroidism. The authors amplified TCR beta CDR3 regions, and they did so from RNA transcripts for repertoire sequencing. First-round RT-PCR used HTBI primers; second-round multiplex PCR followed. Via MiXCR, TCRdb re-called the multiplex PCR reads, giving one row per CDR3 protein. Among over a million distinct CDR3 sequences listed, about 38% were seen once. As for this clonotype: What it binds is unknown.

Findings and limits, study-wide: Blood samples also showed most expanded thyroid clonotypes exceeding 0.001 frequency.

Exclusion covered patients with other autoimmune diseases or uncontrolled infections (as well as pregnancy or lactation). It was on clinical symptoms, serum thyroxine, TRAb, thyroid ultrasound and orbital computed tomography that diagnosis relied. The sequenced sample was peripheral blood or thyroid tissue (not recorded which). This receptor was identified in an adult man with Graves' hyperthyroidism.

The CDR3 DNA follows: TGTGCCAGCAGTGAAGCGCTTACGGCGGAGCAGTACTTC. It translates to CASSEALTAEQYF. V gene TRBV2 combines with J gene TRBJ2-7, with D unresolved. Germline V gene sequence: CDR1 SNHLY, CDR2 FYNNEI. The CDR3 has 13 residues. V was clipped by 0 bases and J by 7 bases, with 10 bases between them.